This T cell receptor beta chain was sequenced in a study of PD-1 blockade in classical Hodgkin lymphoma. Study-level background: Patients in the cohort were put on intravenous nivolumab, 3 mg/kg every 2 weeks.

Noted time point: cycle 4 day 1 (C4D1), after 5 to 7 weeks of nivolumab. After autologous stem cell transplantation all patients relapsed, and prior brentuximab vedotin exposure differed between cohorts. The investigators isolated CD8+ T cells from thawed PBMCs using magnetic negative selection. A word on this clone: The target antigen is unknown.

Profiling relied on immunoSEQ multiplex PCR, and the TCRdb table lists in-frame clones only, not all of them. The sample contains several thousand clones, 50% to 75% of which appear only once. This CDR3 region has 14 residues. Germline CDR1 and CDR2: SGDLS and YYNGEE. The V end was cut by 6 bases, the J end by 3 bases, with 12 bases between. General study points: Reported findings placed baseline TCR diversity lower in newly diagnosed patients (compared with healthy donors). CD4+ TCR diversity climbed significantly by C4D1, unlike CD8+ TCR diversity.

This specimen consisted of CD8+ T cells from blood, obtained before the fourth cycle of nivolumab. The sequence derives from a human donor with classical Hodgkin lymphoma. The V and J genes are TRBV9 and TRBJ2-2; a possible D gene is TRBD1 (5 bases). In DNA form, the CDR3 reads TGTGCCAGCACCGACCAACAGGACACCGGGGAGCTGTTTTTT. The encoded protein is CASTDQQDTGELFF.